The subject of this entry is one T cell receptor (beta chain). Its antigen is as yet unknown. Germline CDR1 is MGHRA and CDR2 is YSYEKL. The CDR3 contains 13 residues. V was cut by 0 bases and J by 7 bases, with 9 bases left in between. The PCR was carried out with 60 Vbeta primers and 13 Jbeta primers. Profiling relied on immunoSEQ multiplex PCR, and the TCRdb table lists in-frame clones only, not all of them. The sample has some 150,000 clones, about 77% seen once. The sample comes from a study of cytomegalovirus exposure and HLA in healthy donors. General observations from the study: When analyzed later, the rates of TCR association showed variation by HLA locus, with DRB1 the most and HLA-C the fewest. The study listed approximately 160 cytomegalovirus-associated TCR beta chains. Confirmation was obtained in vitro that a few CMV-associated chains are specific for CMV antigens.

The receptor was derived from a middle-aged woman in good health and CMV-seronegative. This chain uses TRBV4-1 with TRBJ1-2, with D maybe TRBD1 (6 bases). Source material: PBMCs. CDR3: CASSQEGTCGYTF. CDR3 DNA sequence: TGCGCCAGCAGCCAAGAAGGGACATGTGGCTACACCTTC.